The 30 T cell receptor beta chains below all came from one sample that was sequenced in a study of cytomegalovirus exposure and HLA in healthy donors. Primers for the PCR totalled 60 Vbeta and 13 Jbeta. Only in-frame clones appear in the TCRdb table, and some are missing; sequencing was by immunoSEQ multiplex PCR. The table lists roughly 110,000 clones, approximately 81% of them singletons. The material sequenced was PBMCs. These receptors originate from a man aged 25-40 years in good health and CMV-seronegative.

The count of this clone is one. CDR3 loop: CASSLFGAETQYF. The CDR3 DNA reads as TGTGCCAGCAGCCTTTTTGGGGCAGAGACCCAGTACTTC. The chain carries TRBV4-2 and TRBJ2-5; a possible D gene is TRBD1 (5 bases). V lost 4 bases to trimming and J lost 4 bases, with 10 bases between them. Germline loops: CDR1 LGHNA, CDR2 YNFKEQ. The CDR3 consists of 13 residues.

V gene TRBV7-6 combines with J gene TRBJ1-4; no definite D call. V lost 1 base, J lost 7 bases, and 13 bases lay in between. Germline CDR1 SGHVS, CDR2 FNYEAQ. The CDR3 length is 15 residues. The chain's CDR3 is CASSLGAGVAEKLFF. The DNA of the CDR3 is TGTGCCAGCAGCTTAGGCGCCGGGGTCGCTGAAAAACTGTTTTTT. Looking up the rest from reference TRBV7-6 and TRBJ1-4 gives the full variable domain: GAGVSQSPRYKVTKRGQDVALRCDPISGHVSLYWYRQALGQGPEFLTYFNYEAQQDKSGLPNDRFSAERPEGSISTLTIQRTEQRDSAMYRCASSLGAGVAEKLFFGSGTQLSVL.

The genes are TRBV18 and TRBJ2-5; possible D gene TRBD2, 5 bases. V lost 4 bases, J lost 5 bases, and 14 bases lay in between. Germline V lookup: CDR1 KGHSH, CDR2 LQKENI. CDR3 length: 14 residues. CDR3 region: CASSRITEAETQYF. CDR3 nucleotide sequence: TGTGCCAGCTCACGGATAACGGAGGCCGAGACCCAGTACTTC.

The table lists this clone with a count of one. The gene calls are TRBV5-1 and TRBJ1-1; D is possibly TRBD1 (6 bases). The CDR3 covers 15 residues. V lost 0 bases, J lost 9 bases, and 18 bases lay in between. The V gene's germline CDR1 is SGHRS and CDR2 YFSETQ. CDR3 residues: CASSLGDPDSVQAFF. The CDR3 coding sequence is TGCGCCAGCAGCTTGGGGGACCCGGACAGCGTACAAGCTTTCTTT.

This sequence joins TRBV7-2 and TRBJ2-5; 11 nucleotides align to TRBD2. V was clipped by 8 bases and J by 12 bases; unmatched bases: 5. Germline V CDR1 and CDR2: SGHTA, FQGNSA. CDR3 size: 11 residues. CDR3 coding DNA: TGTGCCAGCTCTAGCGGGGGGACAAAGTACTTC. The encoded protein is CASSSGGTKYF.

This sequence joins TRBV7-6 and TRBJ2-1; TRBD1 matches at 9 bases. With 6 bases clipped from V and 8 bases from J, the junction kept 8 bases outside the gene matches. The CDR3 covers 14 residues. The V gene's germline CDR1 is SGHVS and CDR2 FNYEAQ. Here the CDR3 reads CASSSGQGWDEQFF. CDR3 coding DNA: TGTGCCAGCAGTTCCGGACAGGGGTGGGATGAGCAGTTCTTC.

V and J are TRBV5-1 and TRBJ1-2, with a tentative D call TRBD1 (5 bases). The V end lost 0 bases, the J end lost 0 bases, and 9 bases lay between the germline ends. CDR1 and CDR2 (germline): SGHRS, YFSETQ. This CDR3 comprises 15 residues. CDR3: CASSLGGYPNYGYTF. The CDR3 DNA reads as TGCGCCAGCAGCTTGGGGGGCTACCCTAACTATGGCTACACCTTC.

The chain uses TRBV13 and TRBJ2-7; TRBD1 agrees at 10 bases. The CDR3 contains 14 residues. The V segment lost 5 bases and the J segment 3 bases; nucleotides outside the gene matches: 4. Germline values: CDR1 PRHDT, CDR2 FYEKMQ (reference sequence). Here the CDR3 reads CASSPRDRGYEQYF. The CDR3 coding sequence is TGTGCCAGCAGCCCCCGGGACAGGGGCTACGAGCAGTACTTC.

The chain combines TRBV7-3 with TRBJ2-5, with D tentatively TRBD2 (5 bases). V lost 5 bases and J lost 7, with 14 bases in between. Germline-derived CDR1 and CDR2 are SGHTA and FQGTGA. This CDR3 contains 13 residues. Written as DNA, the CDR3 is TGTGCCAGCAGCCTAATGGGGAGAGGGACCCAGTACTTC. This translates into CASSLMGRGTQYF.

This clone was seen just once. J is TRBJ1-5 and V is TRBV6-4; D remains ambiguous. Germline V CDR1 and CDR2: MRHNA, SNTAGT. This CDR3 has 13 residues. Trimming removed 4 bases from V and 4 bases from J, with 8 bases in between. The chain's CDR3 is CASSVWANQPQHF. The DNA of the CDR3 is TGTGCCAGCAGTGTGTGGGCGAATCAGCCCCAGCATTTT.

This chain joins TRBV5-1 and TRBJ2-1; D not resolved. Per the germline V gene, CDR1 is SGHRS and CDR2 is YFSETQ. Trimming pared 0 bases from V and 8 bases from J, leaving 6 bases between. The CDR3 length is 12 residues. The CDR3 protein is CASSLDEDEQFF. The CDR3 nucleotides read TGCGCCAGCAGCTTGGACGAGGATGAGCAGTTCTTC.

V usage is TRBV2 and J usage is TRBJ2-1, with 8 positions matching TRBD2. The CDR3 is 19 amino acids. In germline, CDR1 is SNHLY, CDR2 FYNNEI. The V gene end was trimmed by 6 bases and the J gene end by 0 bases; junction bases not matched to a gene: 16. CDR3 sequence (DNA): TGTGCCAGCAGCCCCCTAGGGGTAGCGGGGTCCTCCTCCTACAATGAGCAGTTCTTC. It encodes CASSPLGVAGSSSYNEQFF.

The rearrangement uses TRBV28 and TRBJ2-7; D is possibly TRBD1 (5 bases). The germline CDR1 and CDR2 sequences are MDHEN and SYDVKM. Trimming removed 6 bases at V and 1 base at J, with 10 bases between. This CDR3 spans 13 amino acids. DNA of the CDR3: TGTGCCAGCAGCCCGAAGGGGTCCTACGAGCAGTACTTC. This encodes CASSPKGSYEQYF.

The genes are TRBV9 and TRBJ2-7; 15 bases line up with TRBD2. Germline V gives CDR1 SGDLS, CDR2 YYNGEE. V shed 4 bases and J 5 bases; nucleotides not matched to a gene: 4. This CDR3 region has 15 residues. For the CDR3, the DNA is TGTGCCAGCAGCTTCGGACTAGCGGGAGGGGACGAGCAGTACTTC. Translated, it gives CASSFGLAGGDEQYF.

The V call is TRBV12-5, the J call TRBJ1-3; D is undetermined. V lost 7 bases and J 3 bases, leaving 7 bases between the germline ends. Germline CDR1 and CDR2: LGHNT and FRNRAP. This CDR3 is built from 12 residues. CDR3 protein: CASAVIGNTIYF. CDR3 DNA sequence: TGTGCTAGTGCCGTAATTGGAAACACCATATATTTT.

This chain connects TRBV15 to TRBJ2-3; TRBD2 matches 11 bases. The V gene end was trimmed by 5 bases and the J gene end by 6 bases; junction bases not matched to a gene: 13. Germline CDR1 LNHNV, CDR2 YYDKDF (reference sequence). This CDR3 spans 17 amino acids. CDR3 DNA: TGTGCCACCAGCCCTCGGAAGACTAGCGGGGTCGTGGATACGCAGTATTTT. Protein product: CATSPRKTSGVVDTQYF.

This chain joins TRBV10-2 and TRBJ1-2, with a weak D call TRBD1 (6 bases). The ends were cut back, 0 bases at V and 9 bases at J, with 14 bases in the middle. The germline CDR1 and CDR2 sequences are WSHSY and SAAADI. The CDR3 consists of 14 residues. CDR3 DNA: TGCGCCAGCAGTGAGTCGGGTCAGGGGACGCGCTACACCTTC. It is translated as CASSESGQGTRYTF.

The chain employs TRBV6-5 and TRBJ2-1; 8 bases fit TRBD1. The CDR3 consists of 14 residues. Looked up from germline, CDR1 is MNHEY and CDR2 is SVGAGI. Unmatched junction bases numbered 4, after V lost 2 bases and J lost 7 bases. The CDR3 loop is CASSYDRGFNEQFF. CDR3 in DNA: TGTGCCAGCAGTTACGACAGGGGTTTTAATGAGCAGTTCTTC.

V gene TRBV29-1 combines with J gene TRBJ2-7; TRBD1 aligns across 12 bases. The CDR3 runs to 14 residues. With 7 bases clipped from V and 0 bases from J, the junction kept 4 bases outside the gene matches. CDR1 SQVTM and CDR2 ANQGSEA come from the germline V gene. The CDR3 coding sequence is TGCAGCGGCGCGGGACAGGGGGCCTCCTACGAGCAGTACTTC. It codes for CSGAGQGASYEQYF.

The rearrangement uses TRBV5-6 and TRBJ2-7; tentative D call: TRBD1 (7 bases). This CDR3 comprises 16 residues. The germline V gene has CDR1 SGHDT and CDR2 YYEEEE. The V end lost 2 bases, the J end lost 6 bases, and 21 bases lay between the germline ends. CDR3 in amino acids: CASSFDREERAGEQYF. As DNA, the CDR3 is TGTGCCAGCAGCTTCGACAGGGAGGAACGGGCCGGCGAGCAGTACTTC. The full variable domain, its missing parts supplied by reference TRBV5-6 and TRBJ2-7, is DAGVTQSPTHLIKTRGQQVTLRCSPKSGHDTVSWYQQALGQGPQFIFQYYEEEERQRGNFPDRFSGHQFPNYSSELNVNALLLGDSALYLCASSFDREERAGEQYFGPGTRLTVT.

Note on this clone: This sample also contains other DNA sequences that code for the same CDR3. The chain is built from TRBV10-1 and TRBJ2-5; 9 bases line up with TRBD2. The ends lost 4 bases at V and 5 bases at J; junction bases unmatched: 5. This CDR3 spans 14 amino acids. The V gene's germline CDR1 is WNHNN and CDR2 SYGVQD (reference sequence). DNA of the CDR3: TGCGCCAGCAGTGCGAGCGGGAGGAGGGAGACCCAGTACTTC. Amino acid sequence: CASSASGRRETQYF.

This clone was counted only a few times. The chain joins TRBV5-4 to TRBJ2-1, with 8 bases that match TRBD2. J lost 6 bases, V lost 1 base, and 6 bases had no gene match. Germline values: CDR1 SGHNT, CDR2 YYREEE (reference sequence). This CDR3 has 15 residues. CDR3 in amino acids: CASSLFPAGANEQFF. The CDR3 nucleotides are TGTGCCAGCAGCTTGTTTCCAGCGGGAGCCAATGAGCAGTTCTTC.

The chain couples TRBV6-1 to TRBJ1-2; 10 bases align to TRBD1. This CDR3 has 15 residues. Germline CDR1 reads MNHNS; CDR2 reads SASEGT. V lost 6 bases and J lost 4; bases outside the gene matches: 8. The CDR3 bases are TGTGCCAGCAGGGACCGGGACAGGGGAGTCTATGGCTACACCTTC. The encoded protein is CASRDRDRGVYGYTF.

The V and J genes are TRBV6-1 and TRBJ2-7, with 7 bases matching TRBD1. V lost 8 bases and J lost 3; bases outside the gene matches: 7. The V gene's germline CDR1 is MNHNS and CDR2 SASEGT. The CDR3 is made up of 13 amino acids. CDR3 loop: CASQMGQSYEQYF. CDR3 DNA sequence: TGTGCCAGCCAAATGGGACAGAGCTACGAGCAGTACTTC.

This clone was counted only a few times. The chain uses TRBV28 and TRBJ1-1, with no clear D. The CDR3 runs to 15 residues. Germline V gene sequence: CDR1 MDHEN, CDR2 SYDVKM. Trimming removed 0 bases at V and 0 bases at J, with 8 bases between. In DNA, the CDR3 is TGTGCCAGCAGTTTATGGGGCAGATTGAACACTGAAGCTTTCTTT. This sequence encodes CASSLWGRLNTEAFF.

The CDR3 sequence is CASSGVGAPGVGELFF. The CDR3 region has the DNA TGTGCCAGCAGCGGGGTTGGAGCCCCGGGAGTCGGGGAGCTGTTTTTT. The chain links TRBV9 to TRBJ2-2, with D possibly being TRBD2 (6 bases). The CDR3 runs 16 residues. Trimming stripped 3 bases from V and 7 bases from J, with 19 bases between. Germline CDR1 and CDR2: SGDLS and YYNGEE.

This clone came up a few times. J is TRBJ1-1 and V is TRBV11-2; no firm D call. Germline CDR1 and CDR2: SGHAT and FQNNGV. The CDR3 has 14 amino acids. The ends were cut back, 6 bases at V and 5 bases at J, with 16 bases in the middle. CDR3 loop: CASRQVGGYTEAFF. DNA for the CDR3: TGTGCCAGCAGGCAAGTCGGCGGTTATACTGAAGCTTTCTTT.

Comments on this clone: At one end, the junction sequence differs from germline, possibly due to a read error. The J gene is TRBJ2-3, the V gene TRBV30, with D possibly TRBD2 on 5 matching bases. Germline CDR1 GTSNPN, CDR2 SVGIG (reference sequence). The CDR3 consists of 13 residues. The CDR3 region is CAGRDGGTDTQYF. In DNA form, the CDR3 reads TGTGCCGGGAGAGACGGGGGCACAGATACGCAGTATTTT.

V is TRBV28 and J is TRBJ2-3; tentative D call: TRBD2 (6 bases). The CDR3 totals 14 residues. Germline assignment: CDR1 MDHEN and CDR2 SYDVKM. Trimming left V 2 bases short and J 4 bases short, with 10 bases between. CDR3 coding DNA: TGTGCCAGCAGTTTAGGGTGGAGGGCAGATACGCAGTATTTT. Protein product: CASSLGWRADTQYF.

V usage is TRBV6-5 and J usage is TRBJ1-5, with no clear D. Deletions cut 6 bases from V and 7 bases from J, with 13 bases between. This CDR3 spans 13 amino acids. Germline CDR1 MNHEY, CDR2 SVGAGI. As DNA, the CDR3 is TGTGCCAGCAGCCAGGCGGGGTGGCAGCCCCAGCATTTT. As protein: CASSQAGWQPQHF.